The rows below give T cell receptor beta chains drawn from one sample of a study of T cells in Graves' hyperthyroidism and ophthalmopathy. MiXCR was run by TCRdb on the multiplex PCR reads, yielding one entry per CDR3 protein. Of about 540,000 distinct CDR3 sequences listed, 35% to 55% are singletons. The material sequenced was peripheral blood or thyroid tissue (not recorded which). These receptors all stem from a woman aged 18-35 years with Graves' hyperthyroidism. CDR3s include the opening cysteine and the closing phenylalanine or tryptophan. D genes are given only for firm matches. The size of a clone is reported for some rows only, either as once, few or many, or as a class for expanded clones.

abundance	v_gene	d_gene	j_gene	CDR3nt	CDR3aa
many	TRBV9	TRBD1	TRBJ1-4	TGTGCCAGCAGCGTAGGGGACAGGGGAAATGAAAAACTGTTTTTT	CASSVGDRGNEKLFF
many	TRBV24-1	NA	TRBJ1-5	TGTGCCACCAGTGATGACAGAAAAGTCCATTTT	CATSDDRKVHF
NA	TRBV2	TRBD1	TRBJ1-2	TGTGCCAGCGGACAGGGAGCATACTATGGCTACACCTTC	CASGQGAYYGYTF
many	TRBV29-1	NA	TRBJ1-5	TGCAGCGTTGCTTGGGGTCCCAGCAATCAGCCCCAGCATTTT	CSVAWGPSNQPQHF
NA	TRBV7-2	NA	TRBJ2-7	TGTGCCAGCAGCCCTTCTGGGGGGTGGGACGAGCAGTACTTC	CASSPSGGWDEQYF
NA	TRBV25-1	NA	TRBJ1-2	TGTGCCAGCAGTAAGGGGAGTACTAACTATGGCTACACCTTC	CASSKGSTNYGYTF
few	TRBV25-1	TRBD1	TRBJ1-2	TGTGCCAGCAGCTATCTAGGGACAGGTCTGGGCTACACCTTC	CASSYLGTGLGYTF
NA	TRBV12-3/TRBV12-4	TRBD1	TRBJ1-2	TGTGCCAGCAGTCGTTCAGGGGGCTATGGCTACACCTTC	CASSRSGGYGYTF
NA	TRBV7-6	TRBD1	TRBJ2-7	TGTGCCAGCAGCGAAGCCCAGACAGGGCTTAACGAGCAGTACTTC	CASSEAQTGLNEQYF
many	TRBV7-9	NA	TRBJ1-2	TGTGCCAGCAGCTCCGGCGGGGGACGCGATGGCTACACCTTC	CASSSGGGRDGYTF
once	TRBV5-1	NA	TRBJ1-2	TGCGCCAGCAGCTTGGAATTTAGCGGGGCAACCAGAAACTATGGCTACACCTTC	CASSLEFSGATRNYGYTF
NA	TRBV29-1	NA	TRBJ2-7	TGCAGCTTCCAGGCAGGCAGCTCCTACGAGCAGTACTTC	CSFQAGSSYEQYF
few	TRBV6-1	TRBD1	TRBJ2-6	TGTGCCAGCAGTCAACAGGGGGCTGGGGCCAACGTCCTGACTTTC	CASSQQGAGANVLTF
few	TRBV20-1	TRBD1	TRBJ2-7	TGCAGTGCCAGGGGGACAGGGGTGACAGACGAGCAGTACTTC	CSARGTGVTDEQYF
NA	TRBV20-1	TRBD1	TRBJ1-2	TGCAGTGCTGTCACAGGGGCTAACTATGGCTACACCTTC	CSAVTGANYGYTF
few	TRBV2	NA	TRBJ1-4	TGTGCCAGCAGTTGGGCGGGAACTGAAAAACTGTTTTTT	CASSWAGTEKLFF
once	TRBV2	NA	TRBJ1-1	TGTGCCAGCTTGGACGGCTACACTGAAGCTTTCTTT	CASLDGYTEAFF
once	TRBV19	NA	TRBJ1-2	TGTGCCAGCAACCAACCTGCGAATGGCTACACCTTC	CASNQPANGYTF
NA	TRBV15	NA	TRBJ2-2	TGTGCCACCAGCAGAGATAGGAAGGCACCCGGGGAGCTGTTTTTT	CATSRDRKAPGELFF